This T cell receptor (beta chain) was sequenced in a study of long-term antiretroviral therapy in people with HIV (dated by TCRdb to between 2021 and 2022). Broadly, across the study: The earliest samples were collected approximately a decade before the 2015 WHO recommendation for immediate ART, a period when ART was typically delayed until CD4 counts fell. Whether ART initiation and durable HIV suppression were associated with changes in peripheral blood TRB repertoire composition and diversity was tested in a retrospective serial study. From some 33 adults with confirmed HIV infection, the cohort provided some 200 cryopreserved PBMC samples, gathered serially across a mean of around six years (range 1-12). Of the roughly 30 participants with HIV, fewer than twelve were female. Test extractions of a monoclonal T-cell line alongside approximately 34 polyclonal samples showed no cross-contamination during QIAcube processing. Study-wide conclusions, independent of this receptor: Owing to limited PBMC availability, only the TCR beta chain was sequenced, without alpha chain pairing. HIV repertoires had narrower CDR3 length ranges than controls, and the network structure suggested an antigen-experienced repertoire that shifted only slightly toward naive after ART. The samples were dated from the mid-2000s to the late 2010s, and the ART regimens that were used may be less effective than current ART regimens. No data were available on ART adherence, viral resistance or therapy changes, limiting inferences about post-ART repertoire changes. Because cell numbers in pre-ART samples were limited, unsorted PBMC were profiled instead of sorted CD4+ and CD8+ T cells. ART initiation was associated with a significant increase in TRB diversity, but diversity stayed significantly below transplant donor controls even after long-term ART. Expanded TRB clones identified before ART initiation dominated the repertoire at all time points, although this dominance fluctuated and declined in many PLHIV after ART.

The immunoSEQ hsTCRB v3.0 assay was used at survey level resolution for TRB variable region sequencing. The targeted TRB sequencing depth was roughly 35,000-50,000 T-cell genomes per sample. An Illumina MiSeq with a v3 150-cycle kit was used to sequence the pooled TRB libraries. In the original analysis: Repertoire analysis ran in R within a reproducible Nextflow workflow covering QC, data transformation and analysis. LymphoSeq2, an R package for exploring AIRR-Seq data, was used to implement custom analyses. After excluding a few samples that yielded fewer than 5000 total TRB sequences, 190 or so HIV repertoires remained for analysis. Among the 170 to 200 retained HIV repertoires, about 60 were collected before ART initiation and 120 to 140 were collected after ART initiation. Each repertoire was downsampled to 5000 TRB nucleotide sequences, and summary statistics were averaged across 100 downsampling iterations. TRB sequences were retained for analysis only if CDR3 regions of at least seven amino acids were present. Two measures captured diversity: a Shannon entropy-derived clonality score and the Gini coefficient. In the repertoire networks, any two of the top 5000 CDR3 amino acid sequences were linked whenever the two sequences differed by an edit distance of one. Antigen specificity groups and MHC restriction were predicted for TRB CDR3 amino acid sequences with GLIPH2. Known CMV, EBV, HIV or tissue antigen associations were flagged by matching CDR3 amino acid sequences against VDJdb and McPAS-TCR. Pre-ART, post-ART and control groups were compared with Wilcoxon signed-rank tests and Holm-Bonferroni correction. Here the immuneACCESS table is served through TCRdb, limited to in-frame sequences with V and J called. Missing clones are a known gap in these copies; in checked studies unresolved V genes cover under half, and the rest lacks a known reason. The D gene and trimming were derived from the DNA, and the V and J assignments and clone size from that table. Counted in this sample were about 22,000 clones; 80% to 90% of them appeared once. Under 9.5% of the sample is in the top ten clones.

Counted from cysteine to phenylalanine, this CDR3 has 16 amino acids. The retained sequence is limited to the CDR3, 48 bases, with the frame set at the first base. Trimming takes 6 bases off V and 4 bases off J; junction bases not matched to a gene: 12. CDR1 and CDR2 are read off the germline V gene as KGHSH and LQKENI. A remark on this clone: Its antigen is unknown. Within one base of it there is no much larger clone, and no base qualities were kept.

Inclusion was restricted to participants for whom at least one PBMC sample before ART initiation and at least two post-ART samples were available. All participants with HIV were treated in the United States of America. Before DNA extraction, cryopreserved samples of roughly 1-11 million PBMC were thawed and then washed. At the time of the earliest PBMC sample, participants with HIV were aged between 23 and 54 years. Each participant contributed PBMC samples from 1-4 timepoints before ART initiation and 2-8 timepoints after ART initiation, with a median of 7 samples. For every participant, serial HIV viral load, CD4+ T-cell count, ART history and demographic data were obtained. A Qiagen kit on a QIAcube was used to extract genomic DNA from unsorted PBMC, with samples processed in batches of 12.

The sequence was collected from a woman in her 30s with HIV. The specimen was unsorted PBMCs, collected 1.8 years before starting antiretroviral therapy. The rearrangement combines TRBV18 with TRBJ2-1; TRBD1 lines up with 7 middle nucleotides. The DNA sequence is TGTGCCAGCTCCAGGTCTAGGGACAGCCAGTACAATGAGCAGTTCTTC. Translated, this is CASSRSRDSQYNEQFF.